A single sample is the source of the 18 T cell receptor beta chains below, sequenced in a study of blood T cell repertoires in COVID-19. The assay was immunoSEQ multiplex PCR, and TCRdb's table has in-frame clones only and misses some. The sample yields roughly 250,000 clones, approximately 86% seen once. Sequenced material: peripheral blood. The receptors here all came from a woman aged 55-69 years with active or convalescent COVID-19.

CDR3 sequence: CAISPAGGPNEKLFF. The CDR3 DNA is TGTGCCATCAGCCCAGCCGGGGGGCCCAATGAAAAACTGTTTTTT. V gene TRBV10-3 combines with J gene TRBJ1-4; D is possibly TRBD1 (6 bases). The germline gives CDR1 ENHRY, CDR2 SYGVKD. The V end lost 6 bases, the J end lost 5 bases, and 16 bases lay between the germline ends. This CDR3 spans 15 amino acids.

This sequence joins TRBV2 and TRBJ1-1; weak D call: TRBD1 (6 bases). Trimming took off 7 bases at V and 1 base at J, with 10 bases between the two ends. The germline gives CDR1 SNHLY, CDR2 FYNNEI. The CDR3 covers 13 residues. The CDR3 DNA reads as TGTGCCAGCAATCGGGACACGAACACTGAAGCTTTCTTT. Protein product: CASNRDTNTEAFF. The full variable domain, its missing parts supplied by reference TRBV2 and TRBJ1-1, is EPEVTQTPSHQVTQMGQEVILRCVPISNHLYFYWYRQILGQKVEFLVSFYNNEISEKSEIFDDQFSVERPDGSNFTLKIRSTKLEDSAMYFCASNRDTNTEAFFGQGTRLTVV.

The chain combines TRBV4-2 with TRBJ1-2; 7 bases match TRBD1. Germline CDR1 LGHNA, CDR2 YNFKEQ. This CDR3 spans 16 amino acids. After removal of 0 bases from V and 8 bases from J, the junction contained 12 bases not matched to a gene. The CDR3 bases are TGTGCCAGCAGCCAAGAAGGGACAGCCGGGATTAGAGGCTACACCTTC. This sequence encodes CASSQEGTAGIRGYTF.

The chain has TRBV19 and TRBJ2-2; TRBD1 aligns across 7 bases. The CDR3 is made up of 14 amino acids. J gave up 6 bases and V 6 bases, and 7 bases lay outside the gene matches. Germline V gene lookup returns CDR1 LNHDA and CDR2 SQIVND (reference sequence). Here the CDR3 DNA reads TGTGCCAGTAGAGACAGGGATTTGGCCGGGGAGCTGTTTTTT. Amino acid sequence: CASRDRDLAGELFF.

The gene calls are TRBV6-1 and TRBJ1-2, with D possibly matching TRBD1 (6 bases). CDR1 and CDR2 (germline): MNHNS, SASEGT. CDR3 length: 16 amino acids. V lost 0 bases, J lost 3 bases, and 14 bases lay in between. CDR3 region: CASSEAGGRVDYGYTF. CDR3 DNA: TGTGCCAGCAGTGAAGCTGGGGGCAGGGTGGACTATGGCTACACCTTC.

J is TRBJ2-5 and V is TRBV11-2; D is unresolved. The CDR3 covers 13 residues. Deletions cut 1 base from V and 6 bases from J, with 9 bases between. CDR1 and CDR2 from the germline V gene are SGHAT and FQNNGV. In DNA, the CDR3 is TGTGCCAGCAGCTTAGGGTCAACAAAGACCCAGTACTTC. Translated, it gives CASSLGSTKTQYF. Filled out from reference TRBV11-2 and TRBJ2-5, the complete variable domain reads EAGVAQSPRYKIIEKRQSVAFWCNPISGHATLYWYQQILGQGPKLLIQFQNNGVVDDSQLPKDRFSAERLKGVDSTLKIQPAKLEDSAVYLCASSLGSTKTQYFGPGTRLLVL.

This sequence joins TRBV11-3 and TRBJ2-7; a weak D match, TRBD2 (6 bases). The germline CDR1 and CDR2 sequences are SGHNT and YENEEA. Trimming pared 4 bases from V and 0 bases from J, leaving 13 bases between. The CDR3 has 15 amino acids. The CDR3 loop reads CASSSQAGPSYEQYF. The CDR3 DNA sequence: TGTGCCAGCAGCTCCCAGGCGGGGCCCTCCTACGAGCAGTACTTC.

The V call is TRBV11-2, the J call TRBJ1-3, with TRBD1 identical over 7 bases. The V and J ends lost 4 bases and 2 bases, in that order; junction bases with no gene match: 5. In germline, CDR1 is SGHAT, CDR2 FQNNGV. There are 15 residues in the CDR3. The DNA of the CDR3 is TGTGCCAGCAGCTGGGGGCAGGGGGCTGGAAACACCATATATTTT. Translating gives CASSWGQGAGNTIYF.

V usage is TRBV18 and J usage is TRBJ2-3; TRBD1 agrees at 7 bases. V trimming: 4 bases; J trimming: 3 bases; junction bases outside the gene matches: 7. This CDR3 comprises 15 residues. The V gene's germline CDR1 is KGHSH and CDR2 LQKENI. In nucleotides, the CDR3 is TGTGCCAGCTCACTTACCGGGACAGATACAGATACGCAGTATTTT. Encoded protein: CASSLTGTDTDTQYF. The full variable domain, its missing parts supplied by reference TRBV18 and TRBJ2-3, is NAGVMQNPRHLVRRRGQEARLRCSPMKGHSHVYWYRQLPEEGLKFMVYLQKENIIDESGMPKERFSAEFPKEGPSILRIQQVVRGDSAAYFCASSLTGTDTDTQYFGPGTRLTVL.

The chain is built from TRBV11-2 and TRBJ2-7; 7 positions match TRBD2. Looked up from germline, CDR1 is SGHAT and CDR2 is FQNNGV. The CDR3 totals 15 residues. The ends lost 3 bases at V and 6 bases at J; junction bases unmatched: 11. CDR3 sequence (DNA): TGTGCCAGCAGCTTTTGTTCGCGGGAGTACTGCGAGCAGTACTTC. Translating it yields CASSFCSREYCEQYF.

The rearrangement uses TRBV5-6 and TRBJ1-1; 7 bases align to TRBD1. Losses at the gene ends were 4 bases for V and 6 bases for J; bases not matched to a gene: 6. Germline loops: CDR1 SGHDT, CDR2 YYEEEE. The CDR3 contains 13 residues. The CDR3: CASSPIDRAEAFF. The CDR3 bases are TGTGCCAGCAGCCCAATCGACAGGGCTGAAGCTTTCTTT.

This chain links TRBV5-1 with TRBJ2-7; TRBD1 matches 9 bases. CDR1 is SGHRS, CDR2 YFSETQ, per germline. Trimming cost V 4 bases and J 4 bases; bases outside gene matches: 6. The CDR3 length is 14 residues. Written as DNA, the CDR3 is TGCGCCAGCAGCCAACAGGGGGCATTATACGAGCAGTACTTC. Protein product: CASSQQGALYEQYF.

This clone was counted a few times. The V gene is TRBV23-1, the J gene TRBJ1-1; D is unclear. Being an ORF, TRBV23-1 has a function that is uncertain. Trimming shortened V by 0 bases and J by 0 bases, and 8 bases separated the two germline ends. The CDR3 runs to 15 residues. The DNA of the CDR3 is TGCGCCAGCAGTCAATCTTGGCAGATGAACACTGAAGCTTTCTTT. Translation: CASSQSWQMNTEAFF.

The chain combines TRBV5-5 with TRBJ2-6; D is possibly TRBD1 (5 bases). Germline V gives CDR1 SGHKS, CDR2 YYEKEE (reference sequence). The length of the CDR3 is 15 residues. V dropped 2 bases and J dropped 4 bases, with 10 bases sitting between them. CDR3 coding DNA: TGTGCCAGCAGCTTTCAGGGTGGAGGGGCCAACGTCCTGACTTTC. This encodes CASSFQGGGANVLTF.

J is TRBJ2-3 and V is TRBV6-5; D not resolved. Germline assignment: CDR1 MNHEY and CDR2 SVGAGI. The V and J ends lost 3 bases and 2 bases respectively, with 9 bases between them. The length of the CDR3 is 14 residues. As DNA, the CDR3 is TGTGCCAGCAGTTATACGGGTTACACAGATACGCAGTATTTT. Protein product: CASSYTGYTDTQYF.

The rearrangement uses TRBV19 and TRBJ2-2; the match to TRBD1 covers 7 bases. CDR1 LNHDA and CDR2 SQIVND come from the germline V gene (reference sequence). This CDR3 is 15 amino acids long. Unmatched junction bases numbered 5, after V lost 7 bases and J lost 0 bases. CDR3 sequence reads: CASIKGTANTGELFF. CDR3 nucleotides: TGTGCCAGTATAAAAGGGACAGCGAACACCGGGGAGCTGTTTTTT.

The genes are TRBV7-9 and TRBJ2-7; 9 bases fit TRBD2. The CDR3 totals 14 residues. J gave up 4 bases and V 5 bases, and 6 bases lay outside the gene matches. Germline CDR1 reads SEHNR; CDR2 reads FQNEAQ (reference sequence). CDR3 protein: CASSILAGVYEQYF. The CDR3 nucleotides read TGTGCCAGCAGCATCTTAGCGGGAGTTTACGAGCAGTACTTC.

The DNA for the CDR3 is TGTGCCAGCAGTGCTCCGGACTACGAGCTCCTCGGTGAGCAGTTCTTC. As protein: CASSAPDYELLGEQFF. This chain uses TRBV6-1 with TRBJ2-1; weak D call: TRBD2 (6 bases). In germline, CDR1 is MNHNS, CDR2 SASEGT. The germline V and J ends were trimmed by 4 bases and 9 bases, with 22 bases remaining between them. The CDR3 totals 16 residues.